These T cell receptor beta chains were read from a single sample in a study of OX40 agonist ivuxolimab in advanced cancers. Some clones are missing from TCRdb's copy, which holds only in-frame ones; the method was immunoSEQ multiplex PCR. The sample yields fewer than 70,000 clones, less than 95% seen once. The sample was CD4+ or CD8+ T cells sorted from blood, taken in a trial of the OX40 agonist ivuxolimab. The origin of the receptors is an adult with an advanced solid tumor such as melanoma, head and neck, liver or kidney cancer. CDR3s include the opening cysteine and the closing phenylalanine or tryptophan. The D gene is left open where the match is weak. For some rows the clone size is stated as once, few or many, or as a class when expanded; others skip it.

J gene,V gene,clone size,D gene,CDR3 protein,CDR3 DNA
TRBJ2-7,TRBV4-1,-,-,CASSQDLGSREQYF,TGCGCCAGCAGCCAAGATTTGGGGAGTAGGGAGCAGTACTTC
TRBJ1-3,TRBV5-1,-,-,CASSLMVAGSGNTIYF,TGCGCCAGCAGCTTGATGGTGGCCGGCTCTGGAAACACCATATATTTT
TRBJ2-4,TRBV2,-,TRBD1,CASRGDSLAKNIQYF,TGTGCCAGCAGGGGGGACAGCTTAGCCAAAAACATTCAGTACTTC
TRBJ2-2,TRBV6-5,-,-,CASSYQFGDTGELFF,TGTGCCAGCAGTTACCAGTTTGGTGACACCGGGGAGCTGTTTTTT
TRBJ1-2,TRBV5-1,once,-,CASSLGTGDYGYTF,TGCGCCAGCAGCTTGGGTACAGGAGACTATGGCTACACCTTC
TRBJ2-5,TRBV4-1,-,TRBD1,CASSQETGGGQETQYF,TGCGCCAGCAGCCAAGAGACAGGGGGCGGGCAAGAGACCCAGTACTTC
TRBJ1-5,TRBV4-3,-,TRBD1,CASSQGQGAYQPQHF,TGCGCCAGCAGCCAGGGACAGGGCGCCTATCAGCCCCAGCATTTT
TRBJ2-3,TRBV5-1,-,-,CASSLGQTIRADTQYF,TGCGCCAGCAGCTTGGGACAGACAATCCGGGCAGATACGCAGTATTTT
TRBJ1-5,TRBV6-5,-,-,CASSDSLRPQHF,TGTGCCAGCAGTGACAGCCTTCGGCCCCAGCATTTT
TRBJ2-7,TRBV11-2,-,-,CASSLEGVSSYEQYF,TGTGCCAGCAGCTTAGAAGGGGTCAGCTCCTACGAGCAGTACTTC
TRBJ2-3,TRBV10-3,-,TRBD2,CAISGGGLVQDTQYF,TGTGCCATCAGTGGAGGGGGACTAGTCCAAGATACGCAGTATTTT
TRBJ2-3,TRBV5-4,-,TRBD2,CASSPIGSGRADTQYF,TGTGCCAGCAGCCCTATAGGGAGCGGGAGGGCAGATACGCAGTATTTT
TRBJ1-4,TRBV27,-,-,CASRETGISTNEKLFF,TGTGCCAGCAGAGAGACAGGCATTTCAACTAATGAAAAACTGTTTTTT
TRBJ2-2,TRBV11-3,-,TRBD2,CASSGRTSGFTGELFF,TGTGCCAGCAGCGGCCGGACTAGCGGCTTCACCGGGGAGCTGTTTTTT
TRBJ1-2,TRBV5-6,-,-,CASSLVARSGGYTF,TGTGCCAGCAGCTTGGTGGCCAGATCGGGTGGCTACACCTTC
TRBJ2-7,TRBV15,-,TRBD1,CATSRDRNYEQYF,TGTGCCACCAGCCGGGACAGAAACTACGAGCAGTACTTC
TRBJ2-1,TRBV11-3,few,TRBD2,CASSSFAGGMAYNEQFF,TGTGCCAGCAGCTCTTTCGCGGGAGGGATGGCCTACAATGAGCAGTTCTTC